This is a list of T cell receptor beta chains from one sample in a study of blood T cell repertoires in COVID-19. This table comes from immunoSEQ multiplex PCR, and its TCRdb copy is limited to in-frame clones, with some not included. Among roughly 70,000 clones, about 90% were seen once, and the ten largest hold roughly 6.2%. Sequenced: peripheral blood. Receptor source: a woman aged 80 or over with active COVID-19. Both conserved end residues are part of each CDR3. The D gene is left open where the match is weak. Expanded clones get a size class; other rows say once, few or many, or leave the size out.

clone_size	v_call	d_call	j_call	cdr3_aa	cdr3_nt
NA	TRBV11-1	NA	TRBJ1-2	CASSRPRGYGYTF	TGTGCCAGCAGCCGTCCACGAGGCTATGGCTACACCTTC
NA	TRBV3-1/TRBV3-2	NA	TRBJ1-1	CASSQPGQNTEAFF	TGTGCCAGCAGCCAACCGGGACAGAACACTGAAGCTTTCTTT
NA	TRBV28	NA	TRBJ1-5	CASSLAELIQPQHF	TGTGCCAGCAGTTTAGCGGAGTTAATACAGCCCCAGCATTTT
NA	TRBV6-2/TRBV6-3	TRBD1	TRBJ1-5	CASSYRDRGLSTSNQPQHF	TGTGCCAGCAGTTACCGGGACAGGGGGCTGAGTACGAGCAATCAGCCCCAGCATTTT
few	TRBV28	NA	TRBJ1-3	CASSAGTAGNTIYF	TGTGCCAGCAGCGCAGGGACTGCTGGAAACACCATATATTTT
NA	TRBV5-1	TRBD1	TRBJ1-3	CASSSGTVWDTIYF	TGCGCCAGCAGCTCCGGGACAGTCTGGGACACCATATATTTT
NA	TRBV6-1	TRBD1	TRBJ1-5	CASSARTGHPTGQPQHF	TGTGCCAGCAGTGCTCGGACAGGGCACCCGACGGGTCAGCCCCAGCATTTT
once	TRBV6-5	NA	TRBJ1-5	CASINRALTQPQHF	TGTGCCAGCATTAACAGGGCCCTCACGCAGCCCCAGCATTTT
NA	TRBV18	TRBD2	TRBJ2-6	CASSPTSGESSGANVLTF	TGTGCCAGCTCACCAACTAGCGGGGAGAGCTCTGGGGCCAACGTCCTGACTTTC
NA	TRBV6-6	NA	TRBJ1-1	CASSYIGSVEAFF	TGTGCCAGCAGTTACATCGGGTCCGTTGAAGCTTTCTTT
NA	TRBV28	NA	TRBJ2-7	CASSFRQGGEQYF	TGTGCCAGCAGTTTTCGGCAGGGGGGCGAGCAGTACTTC
NA	TRBV18	NA	TRBJ2-5	CASSPGGDLRETQYF	TGTGCCAGCTCACCAGGGGGCGACTTACGGGAGACCCAGTACTTC
NA	TRBV6-5	NA	TRBJ2-4	CASSYSAGLAKNIQYF	TGTGCCAGCAGTTACTCGGCAGGGCTAGCCAAAAACATTCAGTACTTC
NA	TRBV9	TRBD2	TRBJ2-2	CASSVESGLASGELFF	TGTGCCAGCAGCGTAGAGTCAGGACTAGCATCCGGGGAGCTGTTTTTT
NA	TRBV2	TRBD1	TRBJ2-3	CASSADRVHPDTQYF	TGTGCCAGCAGCGCGGACAGGGTCCATCCAGATACGCAGTATTTT
NA	TRBV14	NA	TRBJ1-2	CASSQGRQDYGYTF	TGTGCCAGCAGCCAAGGGAGGCAGGACTATGGCTACACCTTC
NA	TRBV6-2/TRBV6-3	NA	TRBJ2-2	CASSHGAGELFF	TGTGCCAGCAGTCACGGGGCCGGGGAGCTGTTTTTT
NA	TRBV7-9	NA	TRBJ1-1	CASSLRDTGGEAFF	TGTGCCAGCAGCCTACGGGACACGGGGGGTGAGGCTTTCTTT
NA	TRBV18	TRBD1	TRBJ2-7	CASSPNTNNRDRQYF	TGTGCCAGCTCACCCAATACAAATAATAGGGACAGGCAGTACTTC
NA	TRBV5-6	NA	TRBJ2-3	CASSSLYGGTDTQYF	TGTGCCAGCAGCTCCCTGTACGGAGGCACAGATACGCAGTATTTT
NA	TRBV28	TRBD1	TRBJ1-1	CASSPPGQGKAFF	TGTGCCAGCAGTCCGCCGGGACAGGGGAAAGCTTTCTTT
NA	TRBV9	NA	TRBJ1-3	CASSVGPVQSPSGNTIYF	TGTGCCAGCAGCGTAGGGCCGGTACAGTCTCCTTCTGGAAACACCATATATTTT
NA	TRBV27	TRBD2	TRBJ2-1	CASSPIAGGAYNEQFF	TGTGCCAGCAGTCCCATAGCGGGAGGGGCCTACAATGAGCAGTTCTTC
NA	TRBV5-1	NA	TRBJ2-1	CASSLDGVHYRNEQFF	TGCGCCAGCAGCTTGGATGGCGTCCACTATCGGAATGAGCAGTTCTTC
NA	TRBV6-5	NA	TRBJ2-7	CASSYAFSGGTEQYF	TGTGCCAGCAGTTACGCTTTTTCAGGGGGGACCGAGCAGTACTTC
NA	TRBV28	NA	TRBJ1-2	CASSFAGNYGYTF	TGTGCCAGCAGTTTCGCAGGTAACTATGGCTACACCTTC
NA	TRBV28	NA	TRBJ2-7	CASSLRQSYEQYF	TGTGCCAGCAGTTTGAGACAGAGCTACGAGCAGTACTTC
NA	TRBV5-4	NA	TRBJ1-6	CASSSFTGTPNSPLHF	TGTGCCAGCAGCTCGTTTACCGGGACTCCTAATTCACCCCTCCACTTT
NA	TRBV27	NA	TRBJ2-1	CASSPLTPSSYNEQFF	TGTGCCAGCAGTCCCTTAACTCCGAGCTCCTACAATGAGCAGTTCTTC
NA	TRBV4-1	TRBD2	TRBJ2-5	CASSQEGTGTSGYQETQYF	TGCGCCAGCAGCCAGGAGGGAACCGGGACTAGCGGGTACCAAGAGACCCAGTACTTC
NA	TRBV6-5	TRBD1	TRBJ1-1	CASSPQGNPNTEAFF	TGTGCCAGCAGTCCACAGGGGAACCCGAACACTGAAGCTTTCTTT
NA	TRBV6-2/TRBV6-3	NA	TRBJ1-2	CASSIANYGYTF	TGTGCCAGCAGTATAGCTAACTATGGCTACACCTTC
NA	TRBV14	TRBD1	TRBJ2-7	CASSQGHRGTYEQYF	TGTGCCAGCAGCCAAGGTCACAGGGGGACGTACGAGCAGTACTTC
NA	TRBV29-1	NA	TRBJ1-2	CSVGQGNGYTF	TGCAGCGTTGGGCAGGGTAACGGCTACACCTTC
NA	TRBV5-6	NA	TRBJ2-3	CASSLDSGGWGTDTQYF	TGTGCCAGCAGCTTGGACTCTGGGGGCTGGGGCACAGATACGCAGTATTTT